This T cell receptor beta chain comes out of a study of blood T cell repertoires in COVID-19. Profiling relied on immunoSEQ multiplex PCR, and the TCRdb table lists in-frame clones only, not all of them. The repertoire consists of roughly 70,000 clones, with roughly 77% occurring once and the leading ten covering around 9.6%. Per the germline V gene, CDR1 is MDHEN and CDR2 is SYDVKM. The V and J ends lost 6 bases and 9 bases respectively, with 24 bases between them. This CDR3 region has 15 residues. The specimen sequenced was peripheral blood. This chain links TRBV28 with TRBJ2-7; possible D gene TRBD1, 7 bases. The source of this sequence is a human donor in a cohort sampled during active COVID-19. The CDR3 nucleotides read TGTGCCAGCAGCCGGGAGACAGGGACTCTAAGGGGGCAGTACTTC. This gives the protein CASSRETGTLRGQYF.